This TCR beta chain derives from a study of cytomegalovirus exposure and HLA in healthy donors. Notes on the study in general: A later examination showed that TCR association rates differed by HLA locus, with DRB1 most and HLA-C fewest.

The PCR contained 60 Vbeta and 13 Jbeta primers. TCRdb keeps only in-frame clones here, not all; method: immunoSEQ multiplex PCR. This sample yields under 45,000 clones, of which approximately 80% are seen a single time; roughly 1.4% belongs to the top ten. Germline CDR1 SGHTA, CDR2 FQGNSA. The CDR3 runs to 15 residues. Germline trimming cut 1 base from V and 4 bases from J; bases unmatched to any gene: 6. This clone has more than one count but fewer than ten. What it binds is not known. This clonotype originated in a man aged 25-40 years in good health and CMV-seronegative. The chain uses TRBV7-2 and TRBJ1-1; 7 bases fit TRBD1. The material sequenced was PBMCs. This CDR3 is CASSLGDRRGTEAFF. CDR3 nucleotide sequence: TGTGCCAGCAGCTTAGGGGACAGAAGAGGCACTGAAGCTTTCTTT.